This T cell receptor (beta chain) was profiled in a study of graft-versus-host responses after intestinal transplantation. As for the study in general: Isolated intestinal, liver-intestinal, or multivisceral transplants were what recipients had. Every transplant recipient was induced with anti-thymocyte globulin, then maintained on tacrolimus and steroids for about 3 years. Study-level findings and limits: The study found high graft-versus-host to host-versus-graft clonal ratios in allografts of patients with graft-donor T cell macrochimerism.

In the case of this clone: The antigen is not known.

Measured with immunoSEQ multiplex PCR; TCRdb has only the in-frame clones, and not every one. Here the sample spans roughly 40,000 clones, 91% being singletons. From germline, CDR1 is MDHEN and CDR2 SYDVKM. The CDR3 runs 16 residues. The trim removed 3 bases at V and 1 base at J, leaving 4 bases unmatched. This sample comprised PBMCs, obtained approximately 320 days after intestinal transplant. The J gene is TRBJ2-2, the V gene TRBV28; 8 positions match TRBD1. The sequence came from a human patient who received an intestinal transplant, so some T cells may come from the graft donor. The CDR3 here is CASSFQGAGNTGELFF. DNA for the CDR3: TGTGCCAGCAGTTTCCAGGGGGCCGGGAACACCGGGGAGCTGTTTTTT.